The 15 T cell receptor beta chains presented below share a single source sample, sequenced in a study of spatial heterogeneity in lung cancer. TCRdb re-called the 5' RACE reads with MiXCR, one entry per CDR3 protein. In the table there are about 120,000 distinct CDR3 sequences, 12% of which are singletons. Sample time point: blood at routine non-recurrence follow-up after resection. In each case, whole RNA from tumor, nontumor lung or frozen PBMC was sequenced unsorted. This specimen consisted of PBMCs, obtained at follow-up. The origin of the receptors is a male donor with early-stage non-small cell lung cancer.

The chain carries TRBV5-4 and TRBJ2-4; TRBD2 aligns across 13 bases. The CDR3 length is 16 residues. Germline V gene lookup returns CDR1 SGHNT and CDR2 YYREEE (reference sequence). V lost 3 bases, J lost 5 bases, and 5 bases stayed unmatched. The CDR3 DNA reads as TGTGCCAGCAGCTCGACTAGCGGGGGGCTTGAAAACATTCAGTACTTC. It codes for CASSSTSGGLENIQYF.

This clonotype was counted at least ten times. This chain's CDR3 is CASKLNGQSYGYTF. The CDR3 DNA follows: TGTGCCAGCAAGTTAAATGGACAGAGCTATGGCTACACCTTC. The chain uses TRBV6-4 and TRBJ1-2, with D maybe TRBD1 (6 bases). The V gene lost 7 bases and the J gene lost 4 bases, with 16 bases spanning the gap. The CDR3 extends over 14 amino acids. CDR1 MRHNA and CDR2 SNTAGT come from the germline V gene.

This chain links TRBV28 with TRBJ1-2; D is perhaps TRBD1 (6 bases). The CDR3 is 13 residues long. Germline loops: CDR1 MDHEN, CDR2 SYDVKM. V lost 6 bases to trimming and J lost 4 bases, with 12 bases between them. The CDR3 DNA is TGTGCCAGCAGATCTACAGGGAGCTATGGCTACACCTTC. It codes for CASRSTGSYGYTF.

This clonotype appeared a single time. This chain uses TRBV5-1 with TRBJ1-4; tentative D call: TRBD1 (5 bases). Germline V gene data show CDR1 as SGHRS and CDR2 as YFSETQ. Trimming took 4 bases from V and 5 from J, leaving 18 bases between them. This CDR3 has 16 residues. CDR3 DNA sequence: TGCGCCAGCAGCCTAGCCCCACAGGTGGGGAATGAAAAACTGTTTTTT. As protein: CASSLAPQVGNEKLFF.

V and J are TRBV7-9 and TRBJ2-7; the D gene is possibly TRBD1 (6 bases). CDR1 is SEHNR and CDR2 is FQNEAQ in the germline V gene (reference sequence). The V end lost 1 base, the J end lost 1 base, and 11 bases lay between the germline ends. The CDR3 is 15 residues long. CDR3 region: CASSLVRGQSYEQYF. The CDR3 DNA reads TGTGCCAGCAGCTTAGTTCGTGGACAGTCCTACGAGCAGTACTTC.

This clonotype was counted only a few times. The CDR3 region is CASTLHGTVNQPQHF. The CDR3 coding sequence is TGTGCCAGCACCCTACACGGGACAGTCAATCAGCCCCAGCATTTT. The chain combines TRBV28 with TRBJ1-5; the match to TRBD1 covers 7 bases. The CDR3 contains 15 residues. CDR1 is MDHEN and CDR2 is SYDVKM in the germline V gene. V trimming: 7 bases; J trimming: 3 bases; junction bases outside the gene matches: 9.

This clonotype was picked up many times. This chain connects TRBV4-1 to TRBJ1-6; TRBD1 might be the D (6 bases). There are 16 residues in the CDR3. V lost 7 bases, J lost 6 bases, and 19 bases lay in between. The germline V gene encodes CDR1 MGHRA and CDR2 YSYEKL. The CDR3 DNA sequence: TGCGCCAGCAACACCCCTGGGGGCAGAAGTAATTCACCCCTCCACTTT. It is translated as CASNTPGGRSNSPLHF.

The V gene is TRBV7-3, the J gene TRBJ2-1; 13 positions agree with TRBD2. Germline values: CDR1 SGHTA, CDR2 FQGTGA. CDR3 length: 17 residues. The trim removed 2 bases at V and 7 bases at J, leaving 8 bases unmatched. CDR3 in amino acids: CASSLSRPGLAGNEQFF. DNA for the CDR3: TGTGCCAGCAGCTTATCTCGTCCGGGACTAGCGGGAAATGAGCAGTTCTTC.

In this sample, this clonotype turned up a few times. The chain employs TRBV20-1 and TRBJ1-3, with 7 bases lining up with TRBD1. Germline V gene sequence: CDR1 DFQATT, CDR2 SNEGSKA (reference sequence). The V segment lost 5 bases and the J segment 5 bases; nucleotides outside the gene matches: 6. This CDR3 is built from 13 residues. The CDR3 sequence is CSAPGTDRNTIYF. The CDR3 DNA reads TGCAGTGCTCCCGGGACAGACAGAAACACCATATATTTT.

This clonotype has a handful of counts. The chain employs TRBV4-1 and TRBJ1-2; D uncertain. Germline V gene sequence: CDR1 MGHRA, CDR2 YSYEKL. There are 14 residues in the CDR3. Trimming stripped 2 bases from V and 0 bases from J, with 7 bases between. CDR3 sequence reads: CASSQPGANYGYTF. The CDR3 nucleotides are TGCGCCAGCAGCCAACCAGGAGCTAACTATGGCTACACCTTC.

This clonotype was counted only a few times. The chain links TRBV7-6 to TRBJ2-7; no firm D call. Trimming took off 2 bases at V and 0 bases at J, with 11 bases between the two ends. The CDR3 length is 15 residues. Germline CDR1 reads SGHVS; CDR2 reads FNYEAQ. CDR3 sequence (DNA): TGTGCCAGCAGCTTAATGTCCAGCACCTCCTACGAGCAGTACTTC. Translation: CASSLMSSTSYEQYF. Drawing the rest from reference TRBV7-6 and TRBJ2-7, the complete variable domain is GAGVSQSPRYKVTKRGQDVALRCDPISGHVSLYWYRQALGQGPEFLTYFNYEAQQDKSGLPNDRFSAERPEGSISTLTIQRTEQRDSAMYRCASSLMSSTSYEQYFGPGTRLTVT.

This chain joins TRBV6-2 or TRBV6-3 and TRBJ1-2, with D maybe TRBD1 (5 bases). V lost 5 bases and J 4 bases, leaving 14 bases between the germline ends. The CDR3 is 14 amino acids. CDR1 and CDR2 (germline): MNHEY, SVGEGT. The chain's CDR3 is CASSEWGRTYGYTF. CDR3 bases: TGTGCCAGCAGTGAGTGGGGACGGACCTATGGCTACACCTTC.

In this sample, this clonotype turned up many times. V is TRBV5-1 and J is TRBJ2-2, with D perhaps matching TRBD1 (5 bases). V shed 5 bases and J shed 5 bases, with 19 bases lying between them. CDR1 and CDR2 from the germline V gene are SGHRS and YFSETQ. The CDR3 has 16 amino acids. The DNA of the CDR3 is TGCGCCAGCAGACCGCCGACAGATACATGGACCGGGGAGCTGTTTTTT. Protein: CASRPPTDTWTGELFF.

There are a few counts of this clonotype. The chain is built from TRBV10-3 and TRBJ1-1; the D is unclear. Germline CDR1 and CDR2: ENHRY and SYGVKD. Trimming removed 4 bases from V and 1 base from J, with 7 bases in between. This CDR3 comprises 13 residues. CDR3 sequence: CAISVHENTEAFF. CDR3 sequence (DNA): TGTGCCATCAGTGTTCATGAGAACACTGAAGCTTTCTTT.

In this sample, this clonotype turned up many times. V is TRBV5-1 and J is TRBJ2-3; 8 bases fit TRBD1. The CDR3 loop spans 15 amino acids. Losses at the gene ends were 3 bases for V and 3 bases for J; bases not matched to a gene: 6. The germline CDR1 and CDR2 sequences are SGHRS and YFSETQ. CDR3 protein: CASSWPGQETDTQYF. The CDR3 DNA is TGCGCCAGCAGCTGGCCGGGACAGGAGACAGATACGCAGTATTTT.